This TCR beta chain came from a study of blood T cell repertoires in COVID-19. Profiled with immunoSEQ multiplex PCR; TCRdb holds only in-frame clones, not every one. Among under 350,000 clones listed, roughly 85% were seen once. Participants were placed into cohorts based on the clinical history they reported. Sequences were obtained from PBMCs or T cells enriched from blood (not recorded which). The sequence came from a woman in her forties with acute COVID-19.

The CDR3 DNA reads as TGTGCCAGCAGCTTAGTGGGACAGGGGAACCAGCCCCAGCATTTT. It yields the protein CASSLVGQGNQPQHF. This chain connects TRBV7-9 to TRBJ1-5, with TRBD1 identical over 10 bases. With V trimmed by 1 base and J by 7 bases, 4 bases remained unmatched. The germline gives CDR1 SEHNR, CDR2 FQNEAQ (reference sequence). The CDR3 is 15 amino acids. The complete variable domain, with remaining parts taken from reference TRBV7-9 and TRBJ1-5, reads DTGVSQNPRHKITKRGQNVTFRCDPISEHNRLYWYRQTLGQGPEFLTYFQNEAQLEKSRLLSDRFSAERPKGSFSTLEIQRTEQGDSAMYLCASSLVGQGNQPQHFGDGTRLSIL.